Listed here are 19 T cell receptor beta chains from one sample, sequenced in a study of tumor and adjacent non-tumor tissue in lung cancer. A modified ARM-PCR protocol with three rounds of nested PCR amplified TCRbeta. TCRdb re-called the multiplex PCR reads through MiXCR, storing one row per CDR3 protein. This repertoire shows about 80,000 distinct CDR3 sequences, approximately 78% found once; its top ten account for 45% to 55%. The template was RNA from unsorted bulk tissue. The normal lung tissue was taken more than 3 cm from the tumor edge. The sequenced sample was distant non-tumor lung tissue. These receptor sequences come from a man aged 55 to 70 with non-small cell lung cancer.

The chain recombines TRBV2 with TRBJ1-2; 9 bases are shared with TRBD1. The trim removed 10 bases at V and 4 bases at J, leaving 10 bases unmatched. This CDR3 region has 14 residues. Germline V gene data show CDR1 as SNHLY and CDR2 as FYNNEI. CDR3 bases: TGTGCCAACAGGAAGGGACAGGGAGGCTATGGCTACACCTTC. Amino acid sequence: CANRKGQGGYGYTF. Supplemented by reference TRBV2 and TRBJ1-2, the full variable domain reads EPEVTQTPSHQVTQMGQEVILRCVPISNHLYFYWYRQILGQKVEFLVSFYNNEISEKSEIFDDQFSVERPDGSNFTLKIRSTKLEDSAMYFCANRKGQGGYGYTFGSGTRLTVV.

This chain links TRBV24-1 with TRBJ2-3; D is unclear. This CDR3 has 14 amino acids. Trimming removed 11 bases from V and 0 bases from J, with 14 bases in between. Germline CDR1 KGHDR, CDR2 SFDVKD. CDR3 sequence: CASCGRRSTDTQYF. The CDR3 DNA follows: TGTGCCAGCTGTGGACGACGTAGCACAGATACGCAGTATTTT.

About this clonotype itself: The CDR3 carries no conserved terminal phenylalanine or tryptophan, so it likely arises from a read error. The DNA is left out, because the CDR3 cannot be placed on it with certainty; the CDR3 is given as TCRdb lists it. This sequence joins TRBV11-3 and TRBJ2-1; the table's TRBD1 call for D was not verified on the DNA. Both ends counted, the CDR3 spans 15 residues. Germline V CDR1 and CDR2: SGHNT, YENEEA. Here the CDR3 reads CASSPEGGRSNEPFI.

The chain carries TRBV5-6 and TRBJ1-1; D gene uncertain. CDR1 and CDR2 from the germline V gene are SGHDT and YYEEEE. The length of the CDR3 is 13 residues. The germline V and J ends were trimmed by 1 base and 12 bases, with 16 bases remaining between them. The CDR3 DNA follows: TGTGCCAGCAGCTTGCTTCAGTGCAGTAAATCTTTCTTT. This encodes CASSLLQCSKSFF.

On this clonotype itself: The junction departs from the called germline gene at one end, perhaps through a read error. This sequence joins TRBV29-1 and TRBJ1-2; weak D call: TRBD1 (5 bases). Per germline, CDR1 SQVTM and CDR2 ANQGSEA. The length of the CDR3 is 13 residues. Here the CDR3 reads CSVDPGLSYGCTF. The CDR3 coding sequence is TGCAGCGTTGATCCAGGGTTGAGCTATGGCTGCACCTTC.

This clonotype was counted between two and nine times. Germline and junction disagree at one end, which may indicate a read error. The genes are TRBV6-5 and TRBJ2-6; TRBD2 matches at 10 bases. In germline, CDR1 is MNHEY, CDR2 SVGAGI. This CDR3 contains 17 residues. The chain's CDR3 is CANSLAGASSGANILTF. CDR3 in DNA: TGTGCCAACAGTCTAGCGGGAGCCAGCTCTGGGGCCAACATCCTGACTTTC.

With respect to this clonotype: The germline gene is not matched at one end of the junction; a read error may be the cause. The genes are TRBV11-3 and TRBJ2-3, with D possibly matching TRBD2 (5 bases). The CDR3 loop spans 16 amino acids. Per germline, CDR1 SGHNT and CDR2 YENEEA. DNA for the CDR3: TGTGCCAGCAGCTCCGGACTCTTAGGTGACACAGATACACAGTATTTT. Protein: CASSSGLLGDTDTQYF.

About this clonotype itself: A much larger clone is a single base away; this may be a read error. The CDR3 end shows no conserved phenylalanine or tryptophan, and so a read error is likely. In DNA, the CDR3 is TGCAGCGTTGGAGGGTGGGGCGCTCTCTCGGCCGAGCAGTACTCC. Amino acid sequence: CSVGGWGALSAEQYS. This chain joins TRBV29-1 and TRBJ2-7; D assignment may be TRBD1 or TRBD2 (5 bases each). Trimming took off 4 bases at V and 6 bases at J, with 22 bases between the two ends. The CDR3 contains 15 residues. Germline values: CDR1 SQVTM, CDR2 ANQGSEA.

This rearrangement joins TRBV4-3 to TRBJ1-1; D gene ambiguous. V gave up 0 bases and J gave up 2 bases, with 13 bases separating them. Germline CDR1 LGHNA, CDR2 YSLEER. The length of the CDR3 is 16 residues. The CDR3 region has the DNA TGCGCCAGCAGCCAAGAACACAGTGAGTCCAACACTGAAGCTTTCTTT. Translation: CASSQEHSESNTEAFF.

The chain couples TRBV12-3 or TRBV12-4 to TRBJ2-7, with D possibly being TRBD1 (5 bases). Deletions cut 11 bases from V and 5 bases from J, with 13 bases between. The length of the CDR3 is 11 residues. CDR3 loop: CADSLYDEQYF. For the CDR3, the DNA is TGTGCCGACAGTTTATACGACGAGCAGTACTTC.

This clonotype was seen once. A read error may produce the germline difference seen at one junction end. This chain uses TRBV11-2 with TRBJ1-6, with no clear D. Looked up from germline, CDR1 is SGHAT and CDR2 is FQNNGV. The CDR3 contains 15 residues. This chain's CDR3 is CVSSLGGHNNSPLHF. In nucleotides, the CDR3 is TGTGTCAGCAGCTTAGGAGGGCACAATAATTCGCCCCTCCACTTT.

The rearrangement links TRBV6-2 or TRBV6-3 to TRBJ2-6; D is ambiguous. CDR3 length: 14 amino acids. CDR1 and CDR2 (germline): MNHEY, SVGEGT. The CDR3 region has the DNA TGTGCTGGCAGTTACTCCTCTGGGGCCAACGTCCTGACTTTC. Amino acid sequence: CAGSYSSGANVLTF.

The gene calls are TRBV11-2 and TRBJ2-6; TRBD2 matches at 12 bases. The CDR3 totals 18 residues. Germline V gene lookup returns CDR1 SGHAT and CDR2 FQNNGV. The V segment lost 6 bases and the J segment 3 bases; nucleotides outside the gene matches: 9. In DNA form, the CDR3 reads TGTGCCAGCAGTCCGACTAGCGGGGGAGCCATTGGGGCCAACGTCCTGACTTTC. Translated, it gives CASSPTSGGAIGANVLTF.

In the case of this clonotype: Germline is not matched at one junction end, which may reflect a read error. The rearrangement links TRBV6-5 to TRBJ1-2; D remains unclear. Germline CDR1 and CDR2: MNHEY and SVGAGI. There are 17 residues in the CDR3. CDR3 bases: TGCACCAGCGGTTCACCTGGACGGAGAGCGACTAACTATGGCTACACCTTC. It encodes CTSGSPGRRATNYGYTF.

The chain joins TRBV12-3 or TRBV12-4 to TRBJ2-3, with D hard to call. This CDR3 has 13 amino acids. Between the trimmed V and J ends, which lost 7 bases and 2 bases, there was a span of 10 bases. CDR3 sequence: CASTPANTDTQYF. The DNA of the CDR3 is TGTGCCAGCACTCCCGCTAACACAGATACGCAGTATTTT.

This clonotype was recorded many times. This sequence joins TRBV20-1 and TRBJ2-3; D might be TRBD1 or TRBD2, each matching 6 bases. Germline V gives CDR1 DFQATT, CDR2 SNEGSKA (reference sequence). The CDR3 totals 13 residues. V was clipped by 5 bases and J by 2 bases, with 11 bases between them. Here the CDR3 DNA reads TGCAGTGCTTCGGGGGCAAACACAGATACGCAGTATTTT. It encodes CSASGANTDTQYF.

With regard to this clonotype: An end of the junction differs from the germline gene, which may be a read error. The rearrangement joins TRBV29-1 to TRBJ2-3, with D maybe TRBD1 (5 bases). The V gene's germline CDR1 is SQVTM and CDR2 ANQGSEA. CDR3 length equals 12 residues. The chain's CDR3 is CNVGHGGDTQYF. CDR3 bases: TGCAACGTTGGACATGGTGGGGATACGCAGTATTTT.

The chain combines TRBV20-1 with TRBJ1-5; D perhaps matches TRBD1 (5 bases). V dropped 5 bases and J dropped 8 bases, with 19 bases sitting between them. CDR3 length equals 14 residues. Germline loops: CDR1 DFQATT, CDR2 SNEGSKA (reference sequence). DNA of the CDR3: TGCAGTGCTCAAGCGGTCAGGGCAAATGAGCCCCAGCATTTT. It specifies CSAQAVRANEPQHF.

This chain links TRBV11-2 with TRBJ2-1; 8 positions match TRBD2. The CDR3 loop spans 16 amino acids. V shed 4 bases and J 7 bases; nucleotides not matched to a gene: 12. Germline V lookup: CDR1 SGHAT, CDR2 FQNNGV. CDR3 sequence reads: CASSYLGGTRINEQFF. CDR3 coding DNA: TGTGCCAGCAGCTACCTAGGAGGGACTAGAATAAATGAGCAGTTCTTC.